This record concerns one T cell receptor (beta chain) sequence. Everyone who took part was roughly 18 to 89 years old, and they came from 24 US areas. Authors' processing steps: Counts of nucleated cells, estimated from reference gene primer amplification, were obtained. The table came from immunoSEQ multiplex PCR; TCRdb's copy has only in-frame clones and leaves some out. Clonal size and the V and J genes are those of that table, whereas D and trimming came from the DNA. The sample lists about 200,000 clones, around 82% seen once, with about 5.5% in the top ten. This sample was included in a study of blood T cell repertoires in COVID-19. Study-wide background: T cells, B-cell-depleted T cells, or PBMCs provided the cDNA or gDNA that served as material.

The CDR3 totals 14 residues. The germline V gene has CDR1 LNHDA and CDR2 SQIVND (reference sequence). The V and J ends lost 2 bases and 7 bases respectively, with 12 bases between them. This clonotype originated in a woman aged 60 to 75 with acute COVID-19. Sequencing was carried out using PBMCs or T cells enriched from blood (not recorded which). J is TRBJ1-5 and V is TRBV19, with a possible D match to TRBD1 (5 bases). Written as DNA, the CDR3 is TGTGCCAGTAGTATATGGGGGGAGAGACAGCCCCAGCATTTT. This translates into CASSIWGERQPQHF.